These T cell receptor beta chains were read from a single sample in a study of patients and donors after allogeneic stem cell transplantation. TCRdb re-derived calls from the RT-PCR reads in MiXCR, one entry per CDR3 protein. Of 20,000 to 25,000 distinct CDR3 sequences listed, 25% to 30% are singletons. Specimen: blood, either unsorted or a sorted T cell fraction (not recorded which). These receptors were obtained from a human donor who was either an allogeneic HSCT recipient or a stem cell or donor lymphocyte infusion donor (not recorded which). It is not recorded whose cells these are; they may come from a transplant donor. Each CDR3 is given with its conserved first and last residue. The order of the fields is clone size, D gene, J gene, V gene, CDR3 protein, CDR3 DNA. A D gene is named only where the DNA matches it firmly. The size entry is marked missing in some rows and otherwise reads once, few, many or a size class.

>once|TRBD2|TRBJ2-1|TRBV27
CASSLLTSGVTSSYNEQFF
TGTGCCAGCAGTTTATTGACCAGCGGGGTCACCAGCTCCTACAATGAGCAGTTCTTC
>.|.|TRBJ2-3|TRBV7-2
CASSSLSGTDTQYF
TGTGCCAGCAGCTCCCTCTCGGGCACAGATACGCAGTATTTT
>.|.|TRBJ2-3|TRBV28
CASSLWAGSVDTQYF
TGTGCCAGCAGCCTTTGGGCGGGGTCGGTAGATACGCAGTATTTT
>few|.|TRBJ1-5|TRBV9
CASGRANQPQHF
TGTGCCAGCGGCAGGGCTAATCAGCCCCAGCATTTT
>.|TRBD1|TRBJ2-7|TRBV7-9
CASSRPGGYNEQYF
TGTGCCAGCAGCCGGCCAGGGGGTTATAACGAGCAGTACTTC
>medium-sized|.|TRBJ2-3|TRBV6-5
CASSPRTGTDTQYF
TGTGCCAGCAGTCCTAGGACCGGCACAGATACGCAGTATTTT
>few|.|TRBJ1-2|TRBV24-1
CATSENNYGYTF
TGTGCCACCAGTGAGAACAACTATGGCTACACCTTC
>many|TRBD1|TRBJ1-2|TRBV20-1
CSVRGQVYGYTF
TGCAGTGTGAGGGGACAGGTCTATGGCTACACCTTC
>.|TRBD2|TRBJ2-2|TRBV10-3
CAISAAGGLTGELFF
TGTGCCATCAGTGCAGCGGGGGGCCTAACCGGGGAGCTGTTTTTT
>few|.|TRBJ1-6|TRBV5-6
CASSWGGTSPLHF
TGTGCCAGCAGCTGGGGGGGTACTTCACCCCTCCACTTT
>few|.|TRBJ1-2|TRBV6-6
CASNPQGRGYTF
TGTGCCAGCAACCCACAGGGTCGAGGCTACACCTTC
>.|.|TRBJ1-2|TRBV27
CASSRFGSNYGYTF
TGTGCCAGCAGTCGTTTCGGGAGCAACTATGGCTACACCTTC
>few|TRBD1|TRBJ2-1|TRBV7-2
CASSWTGGLYNEQFF
TGTGCCAGCAGCTGGACAGGGGGCCTCTACAATGAGCAGTTCTTC
>few|.|TRBJ1-5|TRBV5-5
CASSLGLLGPPYQPQHF
TGTGCCAGCAGCTTGGGTCTCCTGGGACCGCCTTATCAGCCCCAGCATTTT
>once|TRBD2|TRBJ2-5|TRBV12-5
CAPGLADIQETQYF
TGTGCACCGGGACTAGCGGACATACAAGAGACCCAGTACTTC
>few|TRBD2|TRBJ2-1|TRBV12-3/TRBV12-4
CASSFGGGLYNEQFF
TGTGCCAGCAGTTTCGGCGGGGGGCTCTACAATGAGCAGTTCTTC
>once|.|TRBJ2-2|TRBV10-3
CAISERTGRTGELFF
TGTGCCATCAGTGAAAGAACAGGGCGAACCGGGGAGCTGTTTTTT
>.|.|TRBJ1-2|TRBV28
CASPMEGEREGYTF
TGTGCCAGCCCTATGGAGGGGGAGAGGGAAGGCTACACCTTC
>many|.|TRBJ1-2|TRBV29-1
CSVVGATGHYGYTF
TGCAGCGTTGTAGGAGCCACAGGTCACTATGGCTACACCTTC
>.|.|TRBJ2-1|TRBV20-1
CSASLADSSYNEQFF
TGCAGTGCTTCCCTCGCGGATAGCTCCTACAATGAGCAGTTCTTC
>.|.|TRBJ1-1|TRBV3-1
CASSQGGEAFF
TGTGCCAGCAGCCAAGGCGGTGAAGCTTTCTTT
>.|TRBD1|TRBJ2-1|TRBV23-1
CASSQSRDRGLYNEQFF
TGCGCCAGCAGTCAATCCCGCGACAGGGGGTTGTACAATGAGCAGTTCTTC
>.|TRBD2|TRBJ2-1|TRBV5-4
CASTLDGGARNEQFF
TGTGCCAGCACCCTGGACGGGGGGGCTAGGAATGAGCAGTTCTTC
>few|.|TRBJ1-6|TRBV20-1
CSARPPGTPYNSPLHF
TGCAGTGCTAGGCCCCCCGGGACACCCTATAATTCACCCCTCCACTTT
>.|.|TRBJ2-4|TRBV20-1
CSAKAGWQYF
TGCAGTGCTAAGGCGGGATGGCAGTACTTC
>.|.|TRBJ1-6|TRBV6-6
CASSYSQSSYNSPLHF
TGTGCCAGCAGTTACTCGCAAAGCTCCTATAATTCACCCCTCCACTTT
>many|TRBD1|TRBJ1-6|TRBV7-3
CASSSWTGQNSPLHF
TGTGCCAGCAGCTCTTGGACAGGGCAGAATTCACCCCTCCACTTT
>few|.|TRBJ2-5|TRBV28
CASSLVGGRWETQYF
TGTGCCAGCAGTTTAGTTGGGGGAAGGTGGGAGACCCAGTACTTC
>few|TRBD1|TRBJ2-1|TRBV10-3
CAISSTGATYNEQFF
TGTGCCATCAGTTCGACAGGGGCCACCTACAATGAGCAGTTCTTC
>.|.|TRBJ1-3|TRBV9
CASSPDLGPGNTIYF
TGTGCCAGCAGCCCCGATCTCGGACCTGGAAACACCATATATTTT
>.|.|TRBJ2-3|TRBV5-1
CASSSWTRGTDTQYF
TGCGCCAGCAGCTCCTGGACAAGGGGCACAGATACGCAGTATTTT
>.|.|TRBJ1-6|TRBV7-9
CASSFNNSPLHF
TGTGCCAGCAGCTTCAATAATTCACCCCTCCACTTT
>.|.|TRBJ1-5|TRBV3-1
CASSLLLAQPQHF
TGTGCCAGCAGTCTCCTGTTGGCTCAGCCCCAGCATTTT
>.|.|TRBJ2-1|TRBV7-9
CANGGFYNEQFF
TGTGCCAACGGGGGATTCTACAATGAGCAGTTCTTC
>.|.|TRBJ1-1|TRBV6-1
CASSEARGGAFF
TGTGCCAGCAGTGAAGCTCGAGGGGGAGCTTTCTTT
>.|.|TRBJ1-1|TRBV6-5
CASSYSAGRGAFF
TGTGCCAGCAGTTACTCAGCGGGTCGCGGAGCTTTCTTT
>.|.|TRBJ2-3|TRBV11-2
CASSLDMSSKAQYF
TGTGCCAGCAGCTTAGATATGTCTTCGAAAGCGCAGTATTTT
>once|.|TRBJ2-3|TRBV29-1
CSVEGALTRTDTQYF
TGCAGCGTTGAAGGAGCCCTCACACGCACAGATACGCAGTATTTT
>.|TRBD1|TRBJ1-2|TRBV4-2
CASSQEGGTGAYGYTF
TGTGCCAGCAGCCAAGAAGGAGGGACAGGGGCTTATGGCTACACCTTC
>.|.|TRBJ1-5|TRBV7-2
CASSLGGRPGGMFNQPQHF
TGTGCCAGCAGCTTAGGCGGCAGGCCTGGGGGAATGTTCAATCAGCCCCAGCATTTT
>few|TRBD2|TRBJ2-5|TRBV29-1
CSVYGLAGGSQETQYF
TGCAGCGTTTACGGACTAGCGGGGGGATCCCAAGAGACCCAGTACTTC
>.|.|TRBJ2-5|TRBV9
CASSVETAQETQYF
TGTGCCAGCAGCGTAGAAACAGCCCAAGAGACCCAGTACTTC
>many|.|TRBJ1-1|TRBV3-1
CASSQAHLNTEAFF
TGTGCCAGCAGCCAGGCCCACTTGAACACTGAAGCTTTCTTT
>.|.|TRBJ1-2|TRBV6-1
CASSEGPGAGYGYTF
TGTGCCAGCAGTGAAGGACCAGGGGCCGGCTATGGCTACACCTTC
>once|TRBD1|TRBJ1-1|TRBV20-1
CSARTGTGGPSEAFF
TGCAGTGCCAGAACAGGGACAGGGGGCCCCTCTGAAGCTTTCTTT
>many|.|TRBJ1-6|TRBV12-3/TRBV12-4
CASSLREPLYNSPLHF
TGTGCCAGCAGTTTAAGGGAGCCACTATATAATTCACCCCTCCACTTT
>.|.|TRBJ1-1|TRBV7-9
CASSLYKNTEAFF
TGTGCCAGCAGCTTATATAAGAACACTGAAGCTTTCTTT
>.|TRBD1|TRBJ1-1|TRBV5-6
CASSWGQADEAFF
TGTGCCAGCAGCTGGGGACAGGCTGATGAAGCTTTCTTT
>many|TRBD2|TRBJ2-3|TRBV7-2
CASSLQSGGGADTQYF
TGTGCCAGCAGCTTACAATCGGGGGGAGGGGCAGATACGCAGTATTTT
>.|.|TRBJ1-5|TRBV20-1
CSARDPGPLDTWRQHF
TGCAGTGCTAGAGACCCAGGCCCTTTGGATACATGGCGCCAGCATTTT
>many|.|TRBJ2-5|TRBV7-9
CASSPEARDARETQYF
TGTGCCAGCAGCCCCGAAGCGAGGGATGCGAGGGAGACCCAGTACTTC
>many|.|TRBJ1-1|TRBV10-3
CAIRLTGIMNTEAFF
TGTGCCATCAGGTTGACAGGCATCATGAACACTGAAGCTTTCTTT
>many|.|TRBJ1-1|TRBV12-3/TRBV12-4
CASSHRESSEAFF
TGTGCCAGCAGCCACAGGGAAAGCTCTGAAGCTTTCTTT
>.|.|TRBJ2-7|TRBV6-1
CASSGRQSTFDEQYF
TGTGCCAGCAGTGGGCGACAGAGTACGTTCGACGAGCAGTACTTC
>.|TRBD1|TRBJ1-1|TRBV20-1
CSASPQGGNTEAFF
TGCAGTGCTAGTCCACAGGGGGGGAACACTGAAGCTTTCTTT